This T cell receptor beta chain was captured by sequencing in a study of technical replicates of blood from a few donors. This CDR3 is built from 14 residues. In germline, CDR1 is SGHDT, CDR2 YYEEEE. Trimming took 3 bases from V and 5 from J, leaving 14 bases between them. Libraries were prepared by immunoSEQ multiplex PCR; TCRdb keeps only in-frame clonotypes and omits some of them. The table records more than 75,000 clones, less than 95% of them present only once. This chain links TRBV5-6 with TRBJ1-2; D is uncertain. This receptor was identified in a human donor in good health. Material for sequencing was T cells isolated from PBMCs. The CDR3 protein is CASSSSGSEYGYTF. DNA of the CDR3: TGTGCCAGCAGCTCTAGCGGCAGCGAGTATGGCTACACCTTC. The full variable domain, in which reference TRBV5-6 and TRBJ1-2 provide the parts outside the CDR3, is DAGVTQSPTHLIKTRGQQVTLRCSPKSGHDTVSWYQQALGQGPQFIFQYYEEEERQRGNFPDRFSGHQFPNYSSELNVNALLLGDSALYLCASSSSGSEYGYTFGSGTRLTVV.